This T cell receptor beta chain appears in the sequencing data of a study of CD8+ T cells in alopecia areata. Study-level information: Those treated were given oral tofacitinib at 5 to 10 mg twice daily.

Findings of the study overall: Greater clonality was observed in lesional scalp samples, especially alopecia totalis/universalis, versus normal scalp. There were many expanded lesional clones persisting in scalp and blood during tofacitinib. Scalp clonality dropped significantly under tofacitinib, as did expanded CD8+ top-100 clones.

The CDR3 has 17 residues. From germline, CDR1 is SGHDT and CDR2 YYEEEE. Between the trimmed V and J ends, which lost 0 bases and 0 bases, there was a span of 12 bases. As for treatment: oral pan-JAK inhibitor, 5-10 mg twice daily. This clone turned up a few times. Its specificity is not known. In each case, RNA was isolated and then reverse transcribed into cDNA as the sequencing template. Assay: immunoSEQ multiplex PCR; the TCRdb copy retains only in-frame clones and omits some. The sample shows 150,000 to 200,000 clones, 58% of them seen only once. J is TRBJ2-2 and V is TRBV5-6; TRBD2 is a possible D gene (5 bases). This receptor was taken from a human donor with alopecia areata. The specimen comprised CD4+ T cells sorted from blood, sampled at approximately week 60, from a patient treated with tofacitinib. The chain's CDR3 is CASSLGRRGSNTGELFF. Here the CDR3 DNA reads TGTGCCAGCAGCTTGGGTCGACGGGGATCGAACACCGGGGAGCTGTTTTTT.